This T cell receptor beta chain was obtained from a study of T-cell memory formation after mild COVID-19. General observations from the study: For second-wave clones that peaked at day 37, SARS-CoV-2 specificity went unverified.

Deletions cut 4 bases from V and 1 base from J, with 15 bases between. The CDR3 covers 15 residues. Per the germline V gene, CDR1 is SGHNT and CDR2 is YYREEE (reference sequence). The 5'RACE method, run with constant-segment primers, produced TCR alpha and TCR beta cDNA libraries (carrying sample barcodes and UMIs). MiXCR, applied by TCRdb to the 5' RACE reads, yields one record per CDR3 protein. The sample has roughly 500,000 distinct CDR3 sequences; roughly 20% are singletons. As for this clonotype: Its specificity is unknown.

This rearrangement joins TRBV5-4 to TRBJ2-7; tentative D call: TRBD2 (5 bases). The source is an adult woman who had mild COVID-19 (a few samples of this study predate the infection). Cell type and time point are not known. The source material was PBMCs or a T cell subset sorted from them (not recorded which). In DNA, the CDR3 is TGTGCCAGCAGCCCTGGCGGAGCGGAGTCCTACGAGCAGTACTTC. Amino acids: CASSPGGAESYEQYF.